This TCR beta chain comes out of a study of regulatory T cells in long-lasting Graves disease. Time point reported: persistent/refractory GD, antithyroid drugs over 5 years with positive TRAb. Following extraction of RNA from PBMCs, that RNA was used to make the TCR library. The diagnosis of Graves' disease used American Thyroid Association guidelines. Through Arm-PCR of CDR3 regions and iRepertoire HTBI primers, TCR beta libraries were built. TCRdb processed the multiplex PCR reads anew with MiXCR; each CDR3 protein has one entry. The profile covers 250,000 to 300,000 distinct CDR3 sequences, with roughly 21% appearing a single time and more than 55% taken by the ten largest. Sequences were derived from peripheral blood mononuclear cells (PBMCs), sampled when the disease was refractory, from a patient treated with antithyroid drugs. This TCR was recovered from a female donor with Graves disease.

DNA for the CDR3: TGTGCCAGCAGACCTAGGGCTTCGGATGAAAAACTGTTTTTT. As protein: CASRPRASDEKLFF. The rearrangement joins TRBV27 to TRBJ1-4; D gene unclear. The germline CDR1 and CDR2 sequences are MNHEY and SMNVEV (reference sequence). This CDR3 has 14 amino acids. V was pared by 6 bases and J by 6 bases, with 14 bases between.